This section outlines one T cell receptor beta chain sequence together with its context. Its antigen is unidentified. V was clipped by 7 bases and J by 1 base, with 11 bases between them. The germline V gene encodes CDR1 LNHDA and CDR2 SQIVND (reference sequence). There are 13 residues in the CDR3. The sample comes from a study of T cell responses to AZD1222 COVID-19 vaccine. Across the study: Second-dose groups at about 4 or about 12 weeks were pooled.

Study-level points and caveats: Spike-specific TCR breadth and depth were elevated following two AZD1222 doses.

This table comes from immunoSEQ multiplex PCR, and its TCRdb copy is limited to in-frame clones, with some not included. The table shows about 130,000 clones, with 92% occurring only once. Material: peripheral blood, obtained on day 0 of AZD1222 vaccination. This chain connects TRBV19 to TRBJ2-7; no definite D call. This receptor was identified in an adult in good health. CDR3 residues: CASTKGTSYEQYF. The DNA of the CDR3 is TGTGCCAGTACCAAGGGAACGTCCTACGAGCAGTACTTC.